This T cell receptor beta chain was found in a study of blood T cells in healthy people across ages (dated by TCRdb to between 2015 and 2017). With regard to the full study: In model experiments, template switching captured about one uniquely barcoded TCR beta cDNA molecule for every two T cells. To track age-related changes in TCR beta repertoire diversity, the study relied on deep sequencing normalized with unique cDNA molecular identifiers. Four age groups were formed from the donors: young (average roughly 15 years), middle-aged (approximately 41), aged (62) and long-lived (less than 85). Donors of different ages were randomly distributed across sequencing lanes to avoid experimental bias. Two additional independent replicas of 1 million unique cDNA reads from the same blood draw were analyzed for two donors (one aged 18 to 30 and one aged 80 or older). General study outcomes and caveats: As age increased, observed TCR beta diversity per million T cells dropped in a roughly linear way, and a significant reduction was already evident by age around 41. Because profiling used bulk unsorted PBMCs, naive and antigen-experienced compartments could not be compared conclusively. The long-lived group showed more naive CD4+ T cells, fewer expanded clones and increased TCR diversity than the aged group, suggesting age selection. Estimates of total diversity based on one million sequenced T cells were regarded as lower bounds and as underestimates. Because the CMV infection status of the donors was unknown, age-related changes in expanded clonotypes may potentially have been confounded. Observed TCR beta diversity correlated strongly with the percentage of naive T cells measured by flow cytometry.

The CDR3 numbers 12 residues from cysteine through phenylalanine. Only the CDR3 part of the read is kept: 36 bases, read in frame from the first base. According to the germline V gene, CDR1 reads SGHRS and CDR2 reads YFSETQ. V and J lose 7 bases and 6 bases, and a span of 11 bases separates them. Donors were under 40 systemically healthy Caucasian individuals from Russia aged about 6 to 100 years. Each donor gave ten milliliters of peripheral blood, collected into EDTA-treated Vacutainer tubes. PBMCs were isolated by Ficoll-Paque density-gradient centrifugation, with at least 7 million obtained per sample. Total RNA, at least 6 micrograms per sample, was extracted from PBMCs with Trizol reagent. For every donor, flow cytometry on a PBMC aliquot measured the percentage of naive CD45RAhigh/CD27high T cells. This clonotype has more than one count but fewer than ten. Its antigen specificity is not known. Per-nucleotide qualities are absent, and no much larger clonotype sits a single base away.

Preparation of the library involved 5' RACE. TCRdb lists the instrument as Illumina HiSeq 2500. A second roughly 6 to 12 cycle PCR used a sample-barcoded 5' primer and a J-beta primer mix. A unique molecular identifier was introduced onto each TCR beta cDNA molecule by a template-switch 5' adaptor carrying 12 random nucleotides. At least 3 million CDR3-containing paired-end reads were obtained from each sample. First-strand cDNA synthesis was performed from all RNA using the Mint cDNA synthesis kit, with priming by a TRBC-specific oligonucleotide. All cDNA was treated with uracil-DNA glycosylase and then went through a first 18-cycle PCR with the universal primers M1SS and BC2_uni_R. In the paper's pipeline: For normalization, 1 million high-quality reads were randomly selected from each sample, with every read carrying a distinct molecular identifier. Instead of being binned into consensus sequences, reads with shared molecular identifiers were discarded. MiTCR, run with a Q25 quality threshold and the strictest error-elimination algorithm, handled CDR3 identification, clonotype clustering and error correction. A nonparametric unseen species model with Euler transformation was used to estimate lower-bound total TCR beta diversity. TCRdb reworked the public reads: Q25 trimming with fastp, MiXCR clone assembly, productive beta chains retained. Rows merge per CDR3 protein into single entries with the most common DNA and genes. The V and J calls were determined by TCRdb, not by the authors. This sample gives almost 800,000 distinct CDR3 sequences in total; 58% of them show up just once. Clones ranked in the top ten supply 22% of the sample.

The sequence links TRBV5-1 to TRBJ2-1, with TRBD2 perhaps the D gene, on 5 matching bases. Sequencing input: blood. The receptor was isolated from a man between 25 and 39 years old in good health. At the DNA level, the sequence is TGCGCCAGCGGACGGGAAGTCAATGAGCAGTTCTTC. Translated, it gives CASGREVNEQFF.